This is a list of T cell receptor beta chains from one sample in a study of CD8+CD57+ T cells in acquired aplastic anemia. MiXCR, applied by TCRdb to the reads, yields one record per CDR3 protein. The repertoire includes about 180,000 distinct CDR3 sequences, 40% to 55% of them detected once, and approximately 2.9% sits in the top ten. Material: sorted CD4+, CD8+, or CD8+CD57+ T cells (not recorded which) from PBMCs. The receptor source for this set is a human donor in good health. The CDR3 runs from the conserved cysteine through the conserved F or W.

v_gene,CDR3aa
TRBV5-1,CAKEAKGVRVQPQHF
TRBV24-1,CATSQGPPSYEQYF
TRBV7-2,CASSQPHATNEKLLF
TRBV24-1,CATRRADNSPLHF
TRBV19,CASSSVGLAGHNEQFF
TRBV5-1,CASSEQGADTQYF
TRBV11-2,CASSLIGTVNTGELFF
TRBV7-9,CASSFRDRDAYEQYF
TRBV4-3,CASSRTLTYEQYF
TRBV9,CASSSTRGPTEAFF
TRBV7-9,CASSLVSGEKLFF
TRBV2,CASTVATNEQFF
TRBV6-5,CASSYGGAANTGELFF
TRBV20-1,CSAPDRTYEQYF
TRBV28,CASSSPTYTGHHTQYF
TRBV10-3,CAISGGTGGSPLHF
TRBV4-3,CASSHGDIVAYGYTF
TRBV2,CASGQTGQPNEKLFF
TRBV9,CASSVGVSYNSPLHF
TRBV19,CASSNPGLAVLTF
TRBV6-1,CASSQRQGSSYEQYF
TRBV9,CASSVGLAGVRTDTQYF
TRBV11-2,CASRYGQGNTEAFF
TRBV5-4,CASSLPGGREGTQYF
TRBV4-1,CASSHGLRTGMNTEAFF
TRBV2,CASRVPGGPDTQYF
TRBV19,CASSKTTGGEQYF
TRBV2,CATKVAQTYKQYF
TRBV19,CASSGTGTKAFF
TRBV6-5,CASSYVSATGELFF
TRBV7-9,CASNYGEWDTQYF
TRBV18,CASSPQLEQPNTEAFF